Listed here are 28 T cell receptor beta chains from one sample, sequenced in a study of T-cell reconstitution after alpha-beta-depleted transplantation in children. Unique molecular identifiers featured in how the TCRbeta library was prepared. TCRdb analysed the PCR reads with MiXCR anew, one entry per CDR3 protein. The sample includes some 830,000 distinct CDR3 sequences, less than 20% of them seen just once. The sample consisted of PBMCs, mostly from graft donor cells, taken 360 days after TCRalphabeta/CD19-depleted stem cell transplant. These receptor sequences come from a male patient between 10 and 17 years old who had a stem cell transplant for acute lymphoblastic leukemia, so the T cells may come from the graft donor.

The rearrangement links TRBV12-3 or TRBV12-4 to TRBJ2-3; D might be TRBD1 (5 bases). This CDR3 contains 14 residues. The V end was cut by 2 bases, the J end by 2 bases, with 8 bases between. CDR3 residues: CASSLTRDTDTQYF. CDR3 coding DNA: TGTGCCAGCAGTTTAACCAGGGACACAGATACGCAGTATTTT.

At least ten counts were recorded for this clonotype. The rearrangement joins TRBV11-1 to TRBJ2-1, with D uncertain. CDR3 length: 14 residues. V lost 1 base and J 7 bases, leaving 11 bases between the germline ends. Germline V CDR1 and CDR2: SGHAT, FQDESV (reference sequence). CDR3 sequence reads: CASSLGWRSNEQFF. As DNA, the CDR3 is TGTGCCAGCAGCTTAGGGTGGCGTTCTAATGAGCAGTTCTTC.

This clonotype occurred a few times. The chain is built from TRBV7-9 and TRBJ2-1; 9 nucleotides agree with TRBD1. The CDR3 contains 13 residues. The V segment lost 5 bases and the J segment 9 bases; nucleotides outside the gene matches: 5. Germline loops: CDR1 SEHNR, CDR2 FQNEAQ (reference sequence). The CDR3 here is CASSAGTGIEQFF. The CDR3 DNA reads as TGTGCCAGCAGCGCCGGGACAGGGATTGAGCAGTTCTTC.

The gene calls are TRBV7-9 and TRBJ2-1, with 8 bases that match TRBD2. This CDR3 has 14 amino acids. Per germline, CDR1 SEHNR and CDR2 FQNEAQ (reference sequence). The V gene end was trimmed by 6 bases and the J gene end by 4 bases; junction bases not matched to a gene: 5. CDR3 nucleotides: TGTGCCAGCAGGCTAGCGGGCCCGTACAATGAGCAGTTCTTC. This encodes CASRLAGPYNEQFF.

This clonotype has at least ten counts. The rearrangement uses TRBV5-1 and TRBJ2-7, with 8 bases identical to TRBD1. There are 15 residues in the CDR3. The ends lost 3 bases at V and 10 bases at J; junction bases unmatched: 15. CDR1 and CDR2 from the germline V gene are SGHRS and YFSETQ. CDR3 coding DNA: TGCGCCAGCAGCTCATTACAGGGGGACGCCGAACCACAGTACTTC. This encodes CASSSLQGDAEPQYF.

The chain has TRBV9 and TRBJ2-1; 7 nucleotides align to TRBD1. V lost 2 bases and J lost 7; bases outside the gene matches: 6. This CDR3 has 14 residues. Germline V CDR1 and CDR2: SGDLS, YYNGEE. CDR3 sequence: CASSVQGVRNEQFF. In DNA form, the CDR3 reads TGTGCCAGCAGCGTCCAGGGGGTCCGAAATGAGCAGTTCTTC.

The CDR3 DNA reads as TGTGCCAGCAGCTTTAACAAGGGATCCTACAATGAGCAGTTCTTC. Encoded protein: CASSFNKGSYNEQFF. V is TRBV7-3 and J is TRBJ2-1; D uncertain. Germline V gene lookup returns CDR1 SGHTA and CDR2 FQGTGA. This CDR3 has 15 amino acids. The germline V and J ends were trimmed by 3 bases and 1 base, with 10 bases remaining between them. Full variable domain (rest looked up from reference TRBV7-3 and TRBJ2-1): GAGVSQTPSNKVTEKGKYVELRCDPISGHTALYWYRQSLGQGPEFLIYFQGTGAADDSGLPNDRFFAVRPEGSVSTLKIQRTERGDSAVYLCASSFNKGSYNEQFFGPGTRLTVL.

The gene calls are TRBV5-1 and TRBJ2-1; 9 bases agree with TRBD2. The CDR3 covers 15 residues. CDR1 is SGHRS, CDR2 YFSETQ, per germline. V was pared by 0 bases and J by 7 bases, with 5 bases of the junction left unmatched. The CDR3 spells CASSLASGIGNEQFF. The CDR3 region has the DNA TGCGCCAGCAGCTTGGCTAGCGGGATAGGGAATGAGCAGTTCTTC.

The rearrangement joins TRBV29-1 to TRBJ2-3; TRBD2 matches at 9 bases. This CDR3 comprises 16 residues. Unmatched junction bases numbered 12, after V lost 5 bases and J lost 3 bases. CDR1 and CDR2 from the germline V gene are SQVTM and ANQGSEA. CDR3 bases: TGCAGCGTTTCAGATGGGCGGGAGGGCCTGACAGATACGCAGTATTTT. This gives the protein CSVSDGREGLTDTQYF.

In this sample, this clonotype turned up a few times. The chain carries TRBV5-1 and TRBJ2-3; D not resolved. Germline assignment: CDR1 SGHRS and CDR2 YFSETQ. The CDR3 consists of 14 residues. Between the trimmed V and J ends, which lost 0 bases and 2 bases, there was a span of 7 bases. CDR3 coding DNA: TGCGCCAGCAGCTTGGGGCAGTTCACAGATACGCAGTATTTT. Protein: CASSLGQFTDTQYF.

In this sample, this clonotype turned up a few times. The rearrangement joins TRBV3-1 to TRBJ2-7; D unresolved. The V end was cut by 2 bases, the J end by 3 bases, with 11 bases between. This CDR3 is built from 14 residues. Germline V lookup: CDR1 LGHDT, CDR2 YNNKEL (reference sequence). The CDR3, as DNA: TGTGCCAGCAGCCAAATCCCCCAAAACTACGAGCAGTACTTC. It is translated as CASSQIPQNYEQYF.

The chain has TRBV12-3 or TRBV12-4 and TRBJ2-5; 7 nucleotides match TRBD1. CDR3 length equals 14 residues. V shed 5 bases and J 2 bases; nucleotides not matched to a gene: 5. The CDR3 here is CASSEGAVQETQYF. CDR3 nucleotides: TGTGCCAGCAGTGAGGGGGCAGTTCAAGAGACCCAGTACTTC.

The chain links TRBV10-3 to TRBJ1-4; no reliable D call. Germline V gene sequence: CDR1 ENHRY, CDR2 SYGVKD. Trimming took 4 bases from V and 5 from J, leaving 14 bases between them. CDR3 length: 15 amino acids. For the CDR3, the DNA is TGTGCCATCAGTGCCGAGACGGCGATCAATGAAAAACTGTTTTTT. The encoded protein is CAISAETAINEKLFF.

This clonotype showed up many times. This sequence joins TRBV29-1 and TRBJ1-1; D not resolved. Germline loops: CDR1 SQVTM, CDR2 ANQGSEA. Trimming cost V 5 bases and J 4 bases, with 14 bases left between them. CDR3 length: 13 residues. CDR3 residues: CSVPSLGGTEAFF. The CDR3 bases are TGCAGCGTTCCCTCCTTGGGTGGCACTGAAGCTTTCTTT.

This clonotype was recorded a few times. The gene calls are TRBV4-2 and TRBJ2-3, with 11 bases identical to TRBD2. Trimming at V came to 3 bases and at J to 6 bases, leaving 17 bases not matched to a gene. Germline V gives CDR1 LGHNA, CDR2 YNFKEQ. The CDR3 consists of 19 residues. CDR3 region: CASSQGTAGGTSGGDTQYF. Written as DNA, the CDR3 is TGTGCCAGCAGCCAGGGTACCGCCGGGGGGACTAGCGGCGGGGATACGCAGTATTTT.

This clonotype showed up many times. V is TRBV7-7 and J is TRBJ2-1; TRBD2 might be the D (6 bases). CDR3 length: 13 residues. The germline V and J ends were trimmed by 2 bases and 10 bases, with 12 bases remaining between them. Germline lookup yields CDR1 SSHAT and CDR2 FNYEAQ (reference sequence). The CDR3 DNA reads TGTGCCAGCAGCTTACGCGGAGGGGCCGAGCAGTTCTTC. Translating gives CASSLRGGAEQFF.

This clonotype was seen repeatedly, ten times or more. The chain is built from TRBV6-1 and TRBJ2-2; D unclear. This CDR3 contains 13 residues. V gave up 8 bases and J gave up 6 bases, with 13 bases separating them. Germline lookup yields CDR1 MNHNS and CDR2 SASEGT. This CDR3 reads CASGPWVSGELFF. The CDR3 DNA is TGTGCCAGCGGGCCCTGGGTATCCGGGGAGCTGTTTTTT.

This clonotype has just a few counts. The genes are TRBV6-1 and TRBJ1-1; the D gene is possibly TRBD1 (6 bases). This CDR3 comprises 14 residues. The germline V gene has CDR1 MNHNS and CDR2 SASEGT. Trimming shortened V by 6 bases and J by 1 base, and 12 bases separated the two germline ends. The CDR3 protein is CASSSRGGNTEAFF. DNA for the CDR3: TGTGCCAGCAGCTCCAGGGGAGGGAACACTGAAGCTTTCTTT.

This clonotype showed up many times. V gene TRBV20-1 combines with J gene TRBJ1-1; 9 nucleotides align to TRBD1. The CDR3 spans 12 residues. J gave up 4 bases and V 5 bases, and 2 bases lay outside the gene matches. In germline, CDR1 is DFQATT, CDR2 SNEGSKA (reference sequence). The CDR3 loop reads CSARDRVTEAFF. The CDR3 region has the DNA TGCAGTGCTCGGGACAGGGTCACTGAAGCTTTCTTT.

This clonotype was detected a few times. The chain is built from TRBV12-3 or TRBV12-4 and TRBJ2-7; possible D gene TRBD1, 6 bases. The CDR3 length is 14 residues. V was shortened by 7 bases and J by 4 bases, with 17 bases between the two germline ends. The CDR3 DNA sequence: TGTGCCAGCACTATTTCAGGGGCTGGGTACGAGCAGTACTTC. This gives the protein CASTISGAGYEQYF.

The rearrangement joins TRBV20-1 to TRBJ2-3; TRBD2 matches at 9 bases. Germline trimming cut 5 bases from V and 2 bases from J; bases unmatched to any gene: 14. The length of the CDR3 is 17 residues. Per germline, CDR1 DFQATT and CDR2 SNEGSKA (reference sequence). The CDR3 reads CSAPGREGLFPTDTQYF. DNA for the CDR3: TGCAGTGCTCCCGGGCGGGAGGGTCTCTTCCCCACAGATACGCAGTATTTT.

V gene TRBV6-5 combines with J gene TRBJ1-2; D is uncertain. The V gene's germline CDR1 is MNHEY and CDR2 SVGAGI. The CDR3 extends over 12 amino acids. With 8 bases removed from V and 2 bases from J, the gap between germline ends came to 9 bases. The CDR3 DNA is TGTGCCAGCTCAAAAGTCAACTATGGCTACACCTTC. Translated: CASSKVNYGYTF.

This clonotype occurred many times. This chain uses TRBV5-1 with TRBJ2-1; the D gene is possibly TRBD2 (6 bases). This CDR3 has 14 amino acids. Trimming took 2 bases from V and 3 from J, leaving 9 bases between them. CDR1 SGHRS and CDR2 YFSETQ come from the germline V gene. This chain's CDR3 is CASSLGDFYNEQFF. CDR3 nucleotide sequence: TGCGCCAGCAGCTTAGGGGACTTCTACAATGAGCAGTTCTTC.

The gene calls are TRBV18 and TRBJ1-4; D ambiguous. V was cut by 7 bases and J by 8 bases, with 14 bases left in between. CDR3 size: 13 residues. From germline, CDR1 is KGHSH and CDR2 LQKENI. The CDR3 coding sequence is TGTGCCAGCTTCCGGACGGTTAAAGAAAAACTGTTTTTT. As protein: CASFRTVKEKLFF.

This clonotype was observed a few times. The rearrangement joins TRBV5-1 to TRBJ2-3, with D tentatively TRBD2 (6 bases). The V end was cut by 7 bases, the J end by 2 bases, with 14 bases between. The CDR3 loop spans 14 amino acids. The germline gives CDR1 SGHRS, CDR2 YFSETQ. DNA for the CDR3: TGCGCCAGCGGTCCCCGGGGGACCACAGATACGCAGTATTTT. Protein sequence: CASGPRGTTDTQYF. The whole variable domain, remainder taken from reference TRBV5-1 and TRBJ2-3, is KAGVTQTPRYLIKTRGQQVTLSCSPISGHRSVSWYQQTPGQGLQFLFEYFSETQRNKGNFPGRFSGRQFSNSRSEMNVSTLELGDSALYLCASGPRGTTDTQYFGPGTRLTVL.

The chain employs TRBV11-2 and TRBJ2-1; D uncertain. The germline CDR1 and CDR2 sequences are SGHAT and FQNNGV. The CDR3 sequence is 13 residues long. V was shortened by 2 bases and J by 9 bases, with 11 bases between the two germline ends. The CDR3 DNA reads TGTGCCAGCAGCTTACTACCGACCGGTGAGCAGTTCTTC. Translated, it gives CASSLLPTGEQFF.

This clonotype was picked up a small number of times. V usage is TRBV19 and J usage is TRBJ2-1; 7 bases align to TRBD2. This CDR3 region has 16 residues. Losses at the gene ends were 1 base for V and 0 bases for J; bases not matched to a gene: 3. Per the germline V gene, CDR1 is LNHDA and CDR2 is SQIVND (reference sequence). In DNA form, the CDR3 reads TGTGCCAGTAGTATAGTGGGCGGGAGCTCCTACAATGAGCAGTTCTTC. Its protein product is CASSIVGGSSYNEQFF.

This clonotype showed up just a few times. The rearrangement links TRBV12-3 or TRBV12-4 to TRBJ2-5; D unclear. V was cut by 2 bases and J by 1 base, with 8 bases left in between. This CDR3 region has 14 residues. The CDR3 region is CASSLKRSQETQYF. The DNA of the CDR3 is TGTGCCAGCAGTTTAAAGCGCTCCCAAGAGACCCAGTACTTC.